This T cell receptor beta chain was observed in a study of T cells in Graves' hyperthyroidism and ophthalmopathy. The CDR3 contains 16 residues. Germline V CDR1 and CDR2: SNHLY, FYNNEI. With 6 bases clipped from V and 2 bases from J, the junction kept 10 bases outside the gene matches. At least ten counts were recorded for this clonotype. Its specificity is unknown. Amplified TCR beta CDR3 regions came from RNA transcripts. The HTBI set primed first-round TCR CDR3 RT-PCR. TCRdb re-called the multiplex PCR reads through MiXCR, storing one row per CDR3 protein. The sample records approximately 480,000 distinct CDR3 sequences, 20% to 25% being singletons. Notes on the study in general: Through a model of 13 V-J features, ophthalmopathy was separated from stable hyperthyroidism. The model predicted ophthalmopathy a median around seven months before onset.

The chain recombines TRBV2 with TRBJ2-3, with 8 bases fitting TRBD2. The sequence was collected from a man aged 18 to 30 with Graves' hyperthyroidism. The sequenced sample consisted of blood. Here the CDR3 DNA reads TGTGCCAGCAGGCCCGGGGGGGAACCCCACACAGATACGCAGTATTTT. Amino acid sequence: CASRPGGEPHTDTQYF. Using reference TRBV2 and TRBJ2-3 for the parts outside the CDR3, the full variable domain is EPEVTQTPSHQVTQMGQEVILRCVPISNHLYFYWYRQILGQKVEFLVSFYNNEISEKSEIFDDQFSVERPDGSNFTLKIRSTKLEDSAMYFCASRPGGEPHTDTQYFGPGTRLTVL.